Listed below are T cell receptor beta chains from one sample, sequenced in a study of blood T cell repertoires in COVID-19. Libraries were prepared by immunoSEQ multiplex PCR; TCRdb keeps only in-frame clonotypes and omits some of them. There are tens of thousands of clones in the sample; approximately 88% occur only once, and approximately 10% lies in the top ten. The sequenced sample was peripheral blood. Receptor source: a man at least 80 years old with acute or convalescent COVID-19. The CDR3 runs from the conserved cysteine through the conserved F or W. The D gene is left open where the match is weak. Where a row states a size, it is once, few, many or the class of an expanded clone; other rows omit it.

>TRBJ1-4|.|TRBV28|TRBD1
CATNREGAIEKLFF
TGTGCCACCAACCGGGAGGGGGCGATTGAAAAACTGTTTTTT
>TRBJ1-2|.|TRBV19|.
CASSIDPDRHTGYTF
TGTGCCAGTAGTATAGATCCTGACAGACATACTGGCTACACCTTC
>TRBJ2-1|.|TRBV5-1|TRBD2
CASSLVGGGANEQFF
TGCGCCAGCAGCTTGGTAGGCGGGGGGGCCAATGAGCAGTTCTTC
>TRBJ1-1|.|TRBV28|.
CASSLSLRSDTEAFF
TGTGCCAGCAGTTTGAGTCTCCGTTCGGACACTGAAGCTTTCTTT
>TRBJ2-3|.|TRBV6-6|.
CASSPPGAGVDTQYF
TGTGCCAGCAGCCCCCCGGGGGCGGGAGTGGATACGCAGTATTTT
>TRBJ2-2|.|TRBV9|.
CASSKGVQGTGELFF
TGTGCCAGCAGCAAGGGGGTTCAGGGCACCGGGGAGCTGTTTTTT
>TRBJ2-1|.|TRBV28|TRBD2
CASRSTGLTSGSYNEQFF
TGTGCCAGCCGATCTACGGGTCTGACTAGCGGGTCCTACAATGAGCAGTTCTTC
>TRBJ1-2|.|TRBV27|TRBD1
CASSGGTGGNYGYTF
TGTGCCAGCAGTGGAGGGACAGGGGGGAACTATGGCTACACCTTC
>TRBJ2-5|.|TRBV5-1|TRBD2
CASSSTSGGQETQYF
TGCGCCAGCAGCTCGACTAGCGGGGGCCAAGAGACCCAGTACTTC
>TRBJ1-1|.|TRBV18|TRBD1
CASSPQGVNTEAFF
TGTGCCAGCTCACCTCAGGGGGTGAACACTGAAGCTTTCTTT
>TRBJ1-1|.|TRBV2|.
CASSEHWYRSEAFF
TGTGCCAGCAGTGAACACTGGTATCGCTCTGAAGCTTTCTTT
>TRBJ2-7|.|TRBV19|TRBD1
CASSYGTGGNEQYF
TGTGCCAGTAGTTATGGGACAGGGGGAAACGAGCAGTACTTC
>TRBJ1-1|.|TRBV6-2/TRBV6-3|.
CASSYEEQMNTEAFF
TGTGCCAGCAGTTACGAAGAACAGATGAACACTGAAGCTTTCTTT
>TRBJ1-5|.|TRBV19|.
CASTMNKQGPQPQHF
TGTGCCAGTACTATGAATAAGCAGGGGCCTCAGCCCCAGCATTTT
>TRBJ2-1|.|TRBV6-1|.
CASSEVGRLGEQFF
TGTGCCAGCAGTGAAGTGGGGCGGCTCGGTGAGCAGTTCTTC
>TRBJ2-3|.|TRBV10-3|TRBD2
CAISGTSGGSSTDTQYF
TGTGCCATCAGTGGAACTAGCGGGGGATCAAGCACAGATACGCAGTATTTT
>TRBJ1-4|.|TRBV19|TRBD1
CASRTGGTTNEKLFF
TGTGCCAGTAGGACAGGGGGCACAACTAATGAAAAACTGTTTTTT
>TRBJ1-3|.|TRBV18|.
CASSPTREAGNTIYF
TGTGCCAGCTCACCAACCAGGGAGGCTGGAAACACCATATATTTT
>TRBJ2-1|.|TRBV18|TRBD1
CASSQTRDSDNEQFF
TGTGCCAGCTCACAGACCCGGGACAGTGATAATGAGCAGTTCTTC
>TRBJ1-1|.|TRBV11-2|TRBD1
CASSLRGTGGTEAFF
TGTGCCAGCAGCTTACGTGGGACAGGGGGCACTGAAGCTTTCTTT
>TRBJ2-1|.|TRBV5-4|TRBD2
CASSRTSNYEQFF
TGTGCCAGCAGCCGGACTAGCAACTATGAGCAGTTCTTC
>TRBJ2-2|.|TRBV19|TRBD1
CASTPPRDRVLIGELFF
TGTGCCAGTACCCCTCCTAGGGACAGGGTTTTGATCGGGGAGCTGTTTTTT
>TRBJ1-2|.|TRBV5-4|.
CASSRTEGYGYTF
TGTGCCAGCAGCCGGACAGAAGGCTATGGCTACACCTTC
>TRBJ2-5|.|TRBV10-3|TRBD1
CAISSLTGPETQYF
TGTGCCATCAGTTCTTTGACAGGGCCAGAGACCCAGTACTTC
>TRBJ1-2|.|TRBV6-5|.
CASSQGTYGYTF
TGTGCCAGCAGTCAGGGTACCTATGGCTACACCTTC
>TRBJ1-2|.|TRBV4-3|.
CASSPYTGSGYTF
TGCGCCAGCAGCCCCTACACAGGGAGCGGCTACACCTTC
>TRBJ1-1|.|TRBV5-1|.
CASSPQPHTEAFF
TGCGCCAGCAGTCCACAACCTCACACTGAAGCTTTCTTT
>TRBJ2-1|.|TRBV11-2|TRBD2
CASPPTSGREGSYNEQFF
TGTGCCAGCCCCCCGACTAGCGGGCGTGAGGGCTCCTACAATGAGCAGTTCTTC
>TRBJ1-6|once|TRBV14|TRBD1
CASSQGPTGGLWNSPLHF
TGTGCCAGCAGCCAAGGGCCGACAGGGGGCCTGTGGAATTCACCCCTCCACTTT
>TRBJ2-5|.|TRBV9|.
CASSVGRRVETQYF
TGTGCCAGCAGCGTAGGTAGGAGAGTAGAGACCCAGTACTTC
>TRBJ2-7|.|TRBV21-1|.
CASSPSLQGANYEQYF
TGTGCCAGCAGCCCGTCATTACAGGGGGCTAACTACGAGCAGTACTTC
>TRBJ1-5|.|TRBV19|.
CASSIDPTLPQHF
TGTGCCAGTAGTATAGACCCGACATTACCCCAGCATTTT
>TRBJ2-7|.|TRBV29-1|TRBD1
CSVVGSQGVEQYF
TGCAGCGTTGTTGGATCGCAGGGGGTCGAGCAGTACTTC
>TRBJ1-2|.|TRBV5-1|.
CASSSDSVNYGYTF
TGCGCCAGCAGCTCCGACAGTGTTAACTATGGCTACACCTTC
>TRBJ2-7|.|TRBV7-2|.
CASSQHYEQYF
TGTGCCAGCAGCCAACACTACGAGCAGTACTTC
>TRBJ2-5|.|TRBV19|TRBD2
CASGGLAGAQETQYF
TGTGCCAGTGGAGGACTAGCGGGGGCACAAGAGACCCAGTACTTC
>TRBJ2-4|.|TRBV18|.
CASSLEGKNIQYF
TGTGCCAGCTCATTGGAGGGGAAAAACATTCAGTACTTC
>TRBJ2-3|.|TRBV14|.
CASSLAGISDTQYF
TGTGCCAGCAGCTTGGCAGGGATCTCAGATACGCAGTATTTT
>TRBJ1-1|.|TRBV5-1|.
CASSLAGATNTEAFF
TGCGCCAGCAGCTTGGCAGGGGCGACGAACACTGAAGCTTTCTTT
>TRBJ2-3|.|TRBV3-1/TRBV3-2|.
CASSHGGGYTDTQYF
TGTGCCAGCAGCCACGGAGGGGGCTACACAGATACGCAGTATTTT
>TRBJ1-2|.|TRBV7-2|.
CASSPTPILNYGYTF
TGTGCCAGCAGCCCGACTCCGATCTTAAACTATGGCTACACCTTC
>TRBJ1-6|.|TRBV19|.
CASKGAGRDSPLHF
TGTGCCAGTAAGGGTGCGGGCCGAGATTCACCCCTCCACTTT
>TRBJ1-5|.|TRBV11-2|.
CASSLEGGYQPQHF
TGTGCCAGCAGCTTAGAGGGGGGTTATCAGCCCCAGCATTTT
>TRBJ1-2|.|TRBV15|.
CATSSLGGGSGGYTF
TGTGCCACCAGCAGCCTAGGGGGGGGAAGTGGTGGCTACACCTTC